The 30 T cell receptor beta chains given below trace back to one sample, sequenced in a study of blood T cell repertoires in COVID-19. Here immunoSEQ multiplex PCR was the method, and the copy in TCRdb shows in-frame clones only, minus some. The repertoire holds about 140,000 clones, with approximately 84% as singletons. The specimen sequenced was PBMCs or T cells enriched from blood (not recorded which). These receptors were collected from a woman between 50 and 59 years old with acute COVID-19.

The chain uses TRBV7-3 and TRBJ1-1; D gene unclear. There are 15 residues in the CDR3. V was cut by 5 bases and J by 4 bases, with 17 bases left in between. Germline V gene data show CDR1 as SGHTA and CDR2 as FQGTGA. This CDR3 reads CASSPSRERATEAFF. The CDR3 region has the DNA TGTGCCAGCAGCCCATCTCGGGAGAGGGCCACTGAAGCTTTCTTT.

The chain combines TRBV19 with TRBJ1-1; unclear D gene. Trimming stripped 3 bases from V and 8 bases from J, with 10 bases between. Germline V gives CDR1 LNHDA, CDR2 SQIVND (reference sequence). The CDR3 is 12 residues long. The CDR3 DNA is TGTGCCAGTAGTATCGCCGTTGGCGAAGCTTTCTTT. Amino acids: CASSIAVGEAFF.

J is TRBJ2-1 and V is TRBV6-5; D not resolved. The CDR3 is 14 residues long. The germline V gene has CDR1 MNHEY and CDR2 SVGAGI. V dropped 6 bases and J dropped 1 base, with 10 bases sitting between them. In DNA form, the CDR3 reads TGTGCCAGCAGAACAGTCGTTTCCTACAATGAGCAGTTCTTC. Encoded protein: CASRTVVSYNEQFF.

In its sample, this clone was seen a few times. This chain connects TRBV7-9 to TRBJ1-6; 8 nucleotides line up with TRBD1. The trim removed 6 bases at V and 4 bases at J, leaving 2 bases unmatched. The V gene's germline CDR1 is SEHNR and CDR2 FQNEAQ (reference sequence). This CDR3 region has 14 residues. CDR3 coding DNA: TGTGCCAGCAGTGACAGGGGTTATAATTCACCCCTCCACTTT. Translated, it gives CASSDRGYNSPLHF. Based on the CDR3 plus reference TRBV7-9 and TRBJ1-6, the full variable domain is DTGVSQNPRHKITKRGQNVTFRCDPISEHNRLYWYRQTLGQGPEFLTYFQNEAQLEKSRLLSDRFSAERPKGSFSTLEIQRTEQGDSAMYLCASSDRGYNSPLHFGNGTRLTVT.

This chain connects TRBV30 to TRBJ1-1; D is unclear. Trimming took 5 bases from V and 5 from J, leaving 12 bases between them. There are 12 residues in the CDR3. Germline loops: CDR1 GTSNPN, CDR2 SVGIG (reference sequence). CDR3 bases: TGTGCCTGGGAGGTGGGAGGAACTGAAGCTTTCTTT. It translates to CAWEVGGTEAFF.

The chain couples TRBV2 to TRBJ2-7; 10 positions agree with TRBD1. The V gene's germline CDR1 is SNHLY and CDR2 FYNNEI. After removal of 11 bases from V and 2 bases from J, the junction contained 3 bases not matched to a gene. The CDR3 length is 12 residues. CDR3 DNA: TGTGCCGTGGGACAGGGGCCCTACGAGCAGTACTTC. Its protein product is CAVGQGPYEQYF.

This chain uses TRBV11-2 with TRBJ2-3, with TRBD2 matching 7 bases. The CDR3 loop spans 16 amino acids. CDR1 and CDR2 (germline): SGHAT, FQNNGV. Trimming removed 3 bases from V and 2 bases from J; junction bases left unmatched: 8. Here the CDR3 reads CASSFVSSGITDTQYF. The CDR3 DNA reads as TGTGCCAGCAGCTTTGTGTCCAGCGGGATCACAGATACGCAGTATTTT.

CDR3: CASSHQSGTGPEKLFF. The DNA of the CDR3 is TGTGCCAGCAGCCACCAAAGTGGGACAGGCCCCGAAAAACTGTTTTTT. The rearrangement joins TRBV11-2 to TRBJ1-4, with 8 bases aligning to TRBD1. Germline lookup yields CDR1 SGHAT and CDR2 FQNNGV. The CDR3 is 16 amino acids. J lost 8 bases, V lost 5 bases, and 13 bases had no gene match.

The rearrangement joins TRBV5-8 to TRBJ2-7; tentative D call: TRBD1 (5 bases). Germline V gene data show CDR1 as SGHTS and CDR2 as YDEGEE. The CDR3 has 14 residues. V lost 4 bases, J lost 0 bases, and 11 bases lay in between. The CDR3 region has the DNA TGTGCCAGCAGCCGATTAGACAGCTCCTACGAGCAGTACTTC. Translated: CASSRLDSSYEQYF.

V usage is TRBV11-2 and J usage is TRBJ1-2, with TRBD1 identical over 9 bases. The junction had 7 bases not matched to a gene; V was cut back by 3 bases and J by 5 bases. CDR3 size: 15 residues. Germline V lookup: CDR1 SGHAT, CDR2 FQNNGV. This CDR3 reads CASSFSTGQGYGYTF. CDR3 nucleotides: TGTGCCAGCAGCTTTTCGACGGGACAGGGATATGGCTACACCTTC. The entire variable domain, with the rest obtained from reference TRBV11-2 and TRBJ1-2, is as follows: EAGVAQSPRYKIIEKRQSVAFWCNPISGHATLYWYQQILGQGPKLLIQFQNNGVVDDSQLPKDRFSAERLKGVDSTLKIQPAKLEDSAVYLCASSFSTGQGYGYTFGSGTRLTVV.

This chain uses TRBV28 with TRBJ2-7; no clear D gene. V gave up 1 base and J gave up 6 bases, with 10 bases separating them. Germline-derived CDR1 and CDR2 are MDHEN and SYDVKM. CDR3 length: 13 residues. The CDR3 protein is CASSLLTTGEQYF. The CDR3 nucleotides read TGTGCCAGCAGTTTATTGACAACCGGCGAGCAGTACTTC.

The genes are TRBV7-9 and TRBJ2-3, with D possibly being TRBD2 (6 bases). The CDR3 sequence is 16 residues long. Germline CDR1 and CDR2: SEHNR and FQNEAQ (reference sequence). Trimming stripped 2 bases from V and 1 base from J, with 13 bases between. The DNA for the CDR3 is TGTGCCAGCAGCTTAAGCCTAGCGAGGGGCACAGATACGCAGTATTTT. Its translation is CASSLSLARGTDTQYF.

The chain combines TRBV15 with TRBJ2-1; 12 bases align to TRBD2. Per germline, CDR1 LNHNV and CDR2 YYDKDF (reference sequence). The J segment lost 5 bases and the V segment lost 4 bases, leaving 6 bases of the junction unmatched. The CDR3 loop spans 16 amino acids. CDR3 residues: CATSTYRLAGDNEQFF. CDR3 nucleotide sequence: TGTGCCACCAGCACGTACCGACTAGCGGGAGACAATGAGCAGTTCTTC.

The chain joins TRBV6-1 to TRBJ1-1, with TRBD1 as a possible D gene (6 bases). The V and J ends lost 2 bases and 6 bases respectively, with 10 bases between them. This CDR3 is built from 13 residues. The germline CDR1 and CDR2 sequences are MNHNS and SASEGT. CDR3 bases: TGTGCCAGCAGTGAAACAGGGAGGGCTGAAGCTTTCTTT. Translation: CASSETGRAEAFF.

The chain combines TRBV28 with TRBJ2-5; 10 bases fit TRBD1. The CDR3 covers 15 residues. Germline V lookup: CDR1 MDHEN, CDR2 SYDVKM. V lost 5 bases to trimming and J lost 2 bases; unmatched junction nucleotides: 5. CDR3 bases: TGTGCCAGCAGTCGACAGGGGGCTTGGCAAGAGACCCAGTACTTC. Translating gives CASSRQGAWQETQYF.

This clone was counted between two and nine times. The chain couples TRBV7-2 to TRBJ1-2; perhaps TRBD1 as D (5 bases). V shed 5 bases and J shed 0 bases, with 16 bases lying between them. CDR3 size: 16 residues. Germline V gene data show CDR1 as SGHTA and CDR2 as FQGNSA. The CDR3 region is CASSPSRQTSNYGYTF. The CDR3 region has the DNA TGTGCCAGCAGCCCTTCTCGACAGACCTCTAACTATGGCTACACCTTC.

This clone has just one count. V and J are TRBV7-9 and TRBJ1-5; D unresolved. Germline V gene lookup returns CDR1 SEHNR and CDR2 FQNEAQ (reference sequence). The length of the CDR3 is 14 residues. The ends were cut back, 2 bases at V and 7 bases at J, with 12 bases in the middle. CDR3 nucleotide sequence: TGTGCCAGCAGCTTATTGGCAGGAGGCCAGCCCCAGCATTTT. Translation: CASSLLAGGQPQHF. The full variable domain, its missing parts supplied by reference TRBV7-9 and TRBJ1-5, is DTGVSQNPRHKITKRGQNVTFRCDPISEHNRLYWYRQTLGQGPEFLTYFQNEAQLEKSRLLSDRFSAERPKGSFSTLEIQRTEQGDSAMYLCASSLLAGGQPQHFGDGTRLSIL.

The chain uses TRBV27 and TRBJ1-5, with a tentative D call TRBD1 (5 bases). V was cut by 6 bases and J by 3 bases, with 15 bases left in between. Germline loops: CDR1 MNHEY, CDR2 SMNVEV (reference sequence). The CDR3 is 15 amino acids. The CDR3 sequence: CASREDIDPNQPQHF. The CDR3 DNA reads TGTGCCAGCAGAGAGGACATTGACCCCAATCAGCCCCAGCATTTT.

The chain recombines TRBV4-1 with TRBJ2-7, with TRBD1 as a possible D gene (6 bases). The germline CDR1 and CDR2 sequences are MGHRA and YSYEKL. The length of the CDR3 is 14 residues. V lost 4 bases to trimming and J lost 2 bases, with 12 bases between them. CDR3 bases: TGCGCCAGCAGCCTCAGGACAGATACCTACGAGCAGTACTTC. This translates into CASSLRTDTYEQYF.

The CDR3 coding sequence is TGTGCCAGCAGCGCCCAGGTCAACACAGATACGCAGTATTTT. Translating it yields CASSAQVNTDTQYF. The genes are TRBV9 and TRBJ2-3, with D hard to call. The CDR3 covers 14 residues. Trimming stripped 3 bases from V and 2 bases from J, with 10 bases between. The germline CDR1 and CDR2 sequences are SGDLS and YYNGEE.

The genes are TRBV21-1 and TRBJ2-5; TRBD2, as called in the table, went unchecked against the DNA. TRBV21-1 is tagged as a pseudogene. CDR3 length equals 14 residues. CDR3 sequence reads: CASSKPCDLRTQYF. The CDR3 bases are TGTGCCAGCAGCAAACCGTGCGACTTAAGGACCCAGTACTTC.

J is TRBJ2-7 and V is TRBV5-1; 12 nucleotides align to TRBD2. The CDR3 has 17 amino acids. Germline values: CDR1 SGHRS, CDR2 YFSETQ. Losses at the gene ends were 4 bases for V and 2 bases for J; bases not matched to a gene: 10. For the CDR3, the DNA is TGCGCCAGCAGCCCCGGGACTAGCGGGTGGGTGGCCTACGAGCAGTACTTC. Protein product: CASSPGTSGWVAYEQYF. The whole variable domain, filled in from reference TRBV5-1 and TRBJ2-7, reads KAGVTQTPRYLIKTRGQQVTLSCSPISGHRSVSWYQQTPGQGLQFLFEYFSETQRNKGNFPGRFSGRQFSNSRSEMNVSTLELGDSALYLCASSPGTSGWVAYEQYFGPGTRLTVT.

The chain couples TRBV2 to TRBJ1-1; 7 positions agree with TRBD1. Germline values: CDR1 SNHLY, CDR2 FYNNEI. V gave up 8 bases and J gave up 0 bases; unmatched junction bases: 9. CDR3 length: 15 residues. The DNA for the CDR3 is TGTGCCAGCCAGGGGGTCTTTCGGTTGAACACTGAAGCTTTCTTT. This gives the protein CASQGVFRLNTEAFF.

CDR3 in amino acids: CASSLTANTEAFF. In DNA form, the CDR3 reads TGTGCCAGCAGCTTAACGGCGAACACTGAAGCTTTCTTT. This chain connects TRBV7-3 to TRBJ1-1; D remains unclear. Germline CDR1 SGHTA, CDR2 FQGTGA. V lost 0 bases to trimming and J lost 1 base, with 3 bases between them. There are 13 residues in the CDR3.

This chain connects TRBV10-1 to TRBJ2-1; 9 nucleotides match TRBD2. CDR1 is WNHNN, CDR2 SYGVQD, per germline (reference sequence). V shed 4 bases and J 4 bases; nucleotides not matched to a gene: 5. The CDR3 is 15 residues long. In DNA form, the CDR3 reads TGCGCCAGCAGTGGAGGGCGGGAGGGATACAATGAGCAGTTCTTC. Its protein product is CASSGGREGYNEQFF.

V and J are TRBV4-2 and TRBJ2-5; 8 nucleotides align to TRBD2. Per the germline V gene, CDR1 is LGHNA and CDR2 is YNFKEQ. The CDR3 is made up of 15 amino acids. V trimming: 6 bases; J trimming: 5 bases; junction bases outside the gene matches: 11. The DNA of the CDR3 is TGTGCCAGCAGGATAGGAGCGGGAGATTCCGAGACCCAGTACTTC. Its protein is CASRIGAGDSETQYF.

The chain uses TRBV27 and TRBJ1-5; no clear D gene. The V end lost 3 bases, the J end lost 6 bases, and 12 bases lay between the germline ends. Germline CDR1 and CDR2: MNHEY and SMNVEV (reference sequence). The length of the CDR3 is 14 residues. DNA for the CDR3: TGTGCCAGCAGTTTCACGGGTTCTGGTCAGCCCCAGCATTTT. Its protein product is CASSFTGSGQPQHF.

The chain uses TRBV4-3 and TRBJ1-3, with a tentative D call TRBD1 (5 bases). The V gene lost 2 bases and the J gene lost 2 bases, with 13 bases spanning the gap. The CDR3 has 16 residues. Germline assignment: CDR1 LGHNA and CDR2 YSLEER. CDR3 nucleotides: TGCGCCAGCAGCCAATCCGCCCAGGGCCCTGGAAACACCATATATTTT. It encodes CASSQSAQGPGNTIYF.

The chain couples TRBV7-9 to TRBJ2-7; 12 bases fit TRBD2. Losses at the gene ends were 5 bases for V and 7 bases for J; bases not matched to a gene: 6. Looked up from germline, CDR1 is SEHNR and CDR2 is FQNEAQ (reference sequence). CDR3 length: 14 amino acids. The CDR3 sequence: CASSSTSGGREQYF. The DNA of the CDR3 is TGTGCCAGCAGCAGCACTAGCGGGGGGCGGGAGCAGTACTTC.

There are a few counts of this clone. The CDR3 reads CASSPGGQVYEQYF. CDR3 sequence (DNA): TGTGCCAGCAGCCCTGGGGGCCAGGTCTACGAGCAGTACTTC. The chain combines TRBV2 with TRBJ2-7; D may be TRBD1 (6 bases). In germline, CDR1 is SNHLY, CDR2 FYNNEI. Deletions cut 6 bases from V and 3 bases from J, with 15 bases between. This CDR3 is built from 14 residues.